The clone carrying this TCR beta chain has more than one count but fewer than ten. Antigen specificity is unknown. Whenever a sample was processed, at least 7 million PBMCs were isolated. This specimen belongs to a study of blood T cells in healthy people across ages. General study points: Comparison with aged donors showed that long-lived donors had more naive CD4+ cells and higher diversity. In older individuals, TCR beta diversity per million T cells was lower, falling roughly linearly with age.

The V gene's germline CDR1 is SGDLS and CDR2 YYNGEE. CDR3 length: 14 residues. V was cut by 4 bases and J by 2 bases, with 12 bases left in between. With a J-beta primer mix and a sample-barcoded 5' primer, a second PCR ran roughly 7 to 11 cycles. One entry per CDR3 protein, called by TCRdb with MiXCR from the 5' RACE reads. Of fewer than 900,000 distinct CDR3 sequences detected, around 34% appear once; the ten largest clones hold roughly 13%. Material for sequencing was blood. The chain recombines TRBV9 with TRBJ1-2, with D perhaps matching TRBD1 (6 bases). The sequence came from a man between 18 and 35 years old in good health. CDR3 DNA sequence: TGTGCCAGCAGCAGATCCGACAGGAACTATGGCTACACCTTC. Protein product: CASSRSDRNYGYTF.